A selection of T cell receptor beta chains follows, all from one sample in a study of blood T cell repertoires in COVID-19. Sequencing was performed with immunoSEQ multiplex PCR; in TCRdb, only in-frame clones are kept and a portion is missing. Here the sample spans approximately 280,000 clones, around 90% being singletons. The sequenced material came from peripheral blood. These TCRs come from a man aged 50 to 59 with acute or convalescent COVID-19. CDR3s include the opening cysteine and the closing phenylalanine or tryptophan. The D gene is left open where the match is weak. Clone size is stated in some rows and not others, as once, few, many or a class when expanded.

j_call clone_size v_call d_call cdr3_nt cdr3_aa
TRBJ1-6 - TRBV6-5 - TGTGCCAGCAGCTACAACCCCGAGGCGAATTCACCCCTCCACTTT CASSYNPEANSPLHF
TRBJ1-1 - TRBV5-6 - TGTGCCAGCAGCTTGGTTGGGGCTGACACTGAAGCTTTCTTT CASSLVGADTEAFF
TRBJ1-5 - TRBV2 TRBD1 TGTGCCAGCAGTCTGGGGACAGCCTACAATCAGCCCCAGCATTTT CASSLGTAYNQPQHF
TRBJ1-6 once TRBV7-2 - TGTGCCAGCAGCCCTACCCAGGGGAGCCATTCACCCCTCCACTTT CASSPTQGSHSPLHF
TRBJ2-1 - TRBV27 - TGTGCCAGCAGTTTTGGTCAGAACTCCTACAATGAGCAGTTCTTC CASSFGQNSYNEQFF
TRBJ1-2 - TRBV4-1 - TGCGCCAGCAGCCAAGAGCAGGGAGGGGGAGGCTACACCTTC CASSQEQGGGGYTF
TRBJ2-3 - TRBV5-6 TRBD1 TGTGCCAGCAGCAGGACAGGAGTTAGCACAGATACGCAGTATTTT CASSRTGVSTDTQYF
TRBJ1-3 - TRBV7-2 TRBD1 TGTGCCAGCAGTTCCCCTCAGGGGGCCTACAGAAACACCATATATTTT CASSSPQGAYRNTIYF
TRBJ2-3 once TRBV27 TRBD2 TGTGCCAGCAGTTTACGGGGGGTTACAGATACGCAGTATTTT CASSLRGVTDTQYF
TRBJ1-2 few TRBV3-1/TRBV3-2 TRBD1 TGTGCCAGCAGCCAGCCAGGGACAGCCGAGGACTACACCTTC CASSQPGTAEDYTF
TRBJ2-5 - TRBV10-3 TRBD2 TGTGCCATCAGCGAACCACCGGGACTACAGTACTTC CAISEPPGLQYF
TRBJ2-5 - TRBV7-2 - TGTGCCAGCAGCTTAGGCCACTACCAAGAGACCCAGTACTTC CASSLGHYQETQYF
TRBJ2-2 - TRBV6-6 - TGTGCCAGCGGTCAGACAGCGAACACCGGGGAGCTGTTTTTT CASGQTANTGELFF
TRBJ1-5 - TRBV2 TRBD1 TGTGCCAGCAGCTGGGGACAGGGGGCTGGTCAGCCCCAGCATTTT CASSWGQGAGQPQHF
TRBJ1-1 - TRBV19 - TGTGCCAGTAGTATAGGGCATAACACTGAAGCTTTCTTT CASSIGHNTEAFF
TRBJ1-3 - TRBV25-1 - TGTGCCAGCAGTGAATGGGGAGGCTTCTCTGGAAACACCATATATTTT CASSEWGGFSGNTIYF
TRBJ2-2 - TRBV11-2 TRBD1 TGTGCCAGCAGCTTAGGGACAGGGGCCGGGGAGCTGTTTTTT CASSLGTGAGELFF
TRBJ2-1 - TRBV25-1 - TGTGCCAGCAGTGATAGGTGGGCTGGGAGTGAGCAGTTCTTC CASSDRWAGSEQFF
TRBJ1-2 - TRBV6-5 - TGTGCCAGCATCCTGAGGGGGACGGACTATGGCTACACCTTC CASILRGTDYGYTF
TRBJ2-5 - TRBV5-4 TRBD1 TGTGCCAGCAGTCTACCTCAGGGGGATGGGGAGACCCAGTACTTC CASSLPQGDGETQYF
TRBJ2-2 - TRBV19 TRBD1 TGTGCCAGTAGCCGAGGGACAGGGGAGAACGGGGAGCTGTTTTTT CASSRGTGENGELFF
TRBJ2-3 - TRBV12-5 TRBD2 TGTGCTAGTGGTCTACGTAGCGGGGGGTCTACAGATACGCAGTATTTT CASGLRSGGSTDTQYF
TRBJ2-5 - TRBV10-3 - TGTGCCTTAAAGGGAGATGAAGAGACCCAGTACTTC CALKGDEETQYF
TRBJ2-2 once TRBV19 TRBD1 TGTGCCAGTAGAGGAAGACAGGGAAACGGGGAGCTGTTTTTT CASRGRQGNGELFF
TRBJ1-6 - TRBV18 - TGTGCCAGCTCACCAGGGGGGGCTGGTAATTCACCCCTCCACTTT CASSPGGAGNSPLHF
TRBJ2-5 once TRBV2 TRBD2 TGTGCCAGCAGTGAATGGGGACTAGCGGGGGGGCAGGAGACCCAGTACTTC CASSEWGLAGGQETQYF
TRBJ1-1 - TRBV10-3 - TGTGCCATCGGTTCTGGAGTAAACACTGAAGCTTTCTTT CAIGSGVNTEAFF
TRBJ2-5 - TRBV7-2 - TGTGCCAGCAGCCTGGGACTTGAGACGACCCAGTACTTC CASSLGLETTQYF
TRBJ2-3 - TRBV6-2/TRBV6-3 - TGTGCCAGCAGTTACTCCCGGGGGTGGCGGGGCACAGATACGCAGTATTTT CASSYSRGWRGTDTQYF
TRBJ1-2 - TRBV2 - TGTGCCAGCAGCCCCGGCAGGGCCTACTATGGCTACACCTTC CASSPGRAYYGYTF
TRBJ2-7 few TRBV10-2 TRBD1 TGCGCCAGCAGTGTGCCTCAGGACAGGAGGAGCTCCTACGAGCAGTACTTC CASSVPQDRRSSYEQYF
TRBJ1-5 - TRBV5-6 - TGTGCCAGCAGCAATAGACAGGAGCTGGGCAATCAGCCCCAGCATTTT CASSNRQELGNQPQHF
TRBJ2-5 - TRBV7-9 TRBD1 TGTGCCAGCAGCCCTCGGACAGGCAAAGGGGAGACCCAGTACTTC CASSPRTGKGETQYF
TRBJ2-5 - TRBV5-4 TRBD1 TGTGCCAGCAGCTTGGGCGGGACAGGGAAAGAGACCCAGTACTTC CASSLGGTGKETQYF
TRBJ1-1 - TRBV6-5 TRBD1 TGTGCCACCGCCGCCGGGACAGCGAACACTGAAGCTTTCTTT CATAAGTANTEAFF
TRBJ2-5 - TRBV7-2 - TGTGCCAGCAGCTTAAACCAGGGTCAAGAGACCCAGTACTTC CASSLNQGQETQYF